Listed below are T cell receptor beta chains from one sample, sequenced in a study of beta chain features in type 1 diabetes. Sequencing was performed with immunoSEQ multiplex PCR; in TCRdb, only in-frame clones are kept and a portion is missing. The sample shows about 340,000 clones, around 9.7% of them seen only once. The sequenced sample consisted of central memory CD4+ T cells from blood. The receptors were sampled from a young man with type 1 diabetes. The CDR3 runs from the conserved cysteine through the conserved F or W. Fields, in order: J gene, D gene, V gene, CDR3 protein. A D gene is named only where the DNA matches it firmly.

TRBJ2-5,NA,TRBV30,CACSWGETQYF
TRBJ1-4,NA,TRBV2,CASSEESGASSEKLFF
TRBJ1-4,NA,TRBV2,CASRHGLPAANEKLFF
TRBJ2-6,NA,TRBV18,CASSSGPSGANVLTF
TRBJ1-2,NA,TRBV2,CASTSEQGRSGYTF
TRBJ2-1,TRBD2,TRBV7-6,CASSTGGRDEQFF
TRBJ2-2,NA,TRBV7-6,CASSLGGGPYTGELFF
TRBJ2-7,NA,TRBV4-3,CASSQDPGGEQYF
TRBJ1-1,NA,TRBV27,CASSLSGPQGGNTEAFF
TRBJ2-6,NA,TRBV25-1,CASNGAGANVLTF
TRBJ2-7,NA,TRBV6-5,CASRTARGTSYEQYF
TRBJ1-1,NA,TRBV19,CASSINAGDTEAFF
TRBJ1-2,NA,TRBV6-5,CASSYSGGVYGYTF
TRBJ1-1,TRBD1,TRBV19,CATRGTENTEAFF
TRBJ1-1,NA,TRBV11-2,CASSFTRGTEAFF
TRBJ1-1,NA,TRBV6-1,CASSERARENTEAFF
TRBJ1-5,NA,TRBV15,CATSRDIQPQHF
TRBJ1-1,NA,TRBV2,CASTAGPNTEAFF